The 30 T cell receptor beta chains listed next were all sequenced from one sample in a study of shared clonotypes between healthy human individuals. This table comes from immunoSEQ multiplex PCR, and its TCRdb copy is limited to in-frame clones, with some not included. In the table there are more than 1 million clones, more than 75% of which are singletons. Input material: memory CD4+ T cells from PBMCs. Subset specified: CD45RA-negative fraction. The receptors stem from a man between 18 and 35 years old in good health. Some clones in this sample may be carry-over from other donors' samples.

CDR3 amino acids: CASSLGQVNTIYF. CDR3 bases: TGTGCCAGCTCACTCGGACAGGTTAACACCATATATTTT. V usage is TRBV18 and J usage is TRBJ1-3, with 7 bases fitting TRBD1. The ends lost 4 bases at V and 7 bases at J; junction bases unmatched: 4. This CDR3 has 13 residues. Germline values: CDR1 KGHSH, CDR2 LQKENI. Full variable domain (outside the CDR3, taken from reference TRBV18 and TRBJ1-3): NAGVMQNPRHLVRRRGQEARLRCSPMKGHSHVYWYRQLPEEGLKFMVYLQKENIIDESGMPKERFSAEFPKEGPSILRIQQVVRGDSAAYFCASSLGQVNTIYFGEGSWLTVV.

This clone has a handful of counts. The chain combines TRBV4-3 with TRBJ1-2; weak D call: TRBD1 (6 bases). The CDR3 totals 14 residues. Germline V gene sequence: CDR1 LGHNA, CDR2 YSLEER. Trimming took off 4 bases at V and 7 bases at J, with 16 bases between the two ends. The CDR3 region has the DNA TGCGCCAGCAGCCCGGGGACACTGACATCTGGCTACACCTTC. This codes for CASSPGTLTSGYTF.

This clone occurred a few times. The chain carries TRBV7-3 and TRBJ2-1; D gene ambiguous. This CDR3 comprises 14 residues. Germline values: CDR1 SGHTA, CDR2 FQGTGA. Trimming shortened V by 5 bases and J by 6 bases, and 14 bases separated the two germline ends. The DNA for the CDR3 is TGTGCCAGCAGCCCTCCCGGCGCAGCCAATGAGCAGTTCTTC. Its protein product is CASSPPGAANEQFF.

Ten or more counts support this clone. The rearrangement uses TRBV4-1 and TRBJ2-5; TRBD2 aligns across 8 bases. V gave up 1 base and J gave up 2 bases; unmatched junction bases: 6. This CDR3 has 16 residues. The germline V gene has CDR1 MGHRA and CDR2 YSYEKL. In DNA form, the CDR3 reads TGCGCCAGCAGCCAAGGAGGCGGGAGGATTCAAGAGACCCAGTACTTC. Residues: CASSQGGGRIQETQYF.

In DNA, the CDR3 is TGTGCCAGTACAGGCAGGGGGAACCATGAGCAGTTCTTC. It translates to CASTGRGNHEQFF. This chain links TRBV19 with TRBJ2-1; 7 nucleotides align to TRBD1. The germline V gene has CDR1 LNHDA and CDR2 SQIVND (reference sequence). CDR3 length equals 13 residues. V was pared by 7 bases and J by 8 bases, with 8 bases of the junction left unmatched.

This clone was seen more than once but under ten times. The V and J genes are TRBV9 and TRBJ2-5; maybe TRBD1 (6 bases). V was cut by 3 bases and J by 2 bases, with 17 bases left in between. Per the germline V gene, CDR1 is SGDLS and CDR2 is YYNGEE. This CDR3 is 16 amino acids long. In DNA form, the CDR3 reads TGTGCCAGCAGCGCCCCACAGGGTCCTCCACAAGAGACCCAGTACTTC. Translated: CASSAPQGPPQETQYF.

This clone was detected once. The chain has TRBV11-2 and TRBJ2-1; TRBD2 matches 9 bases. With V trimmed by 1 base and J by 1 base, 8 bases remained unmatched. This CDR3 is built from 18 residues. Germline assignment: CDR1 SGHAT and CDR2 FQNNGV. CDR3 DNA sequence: TGTGCCAGCAGCTTAGGCCCCCGCGGGAGGGCATCCTACAATGAGCAGTTCTTC. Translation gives CASSLGPRGRASYNEQFF.

The CDR3 coding sequence is TGTGCCAGCAGCTTAACCAGCTCCTACAATGAGCAGTTCTTC. Translating it yields CASSLTSSYNEQFF. This sequence joins TRBV7-6 and TRBJ2-1; D unclear. The CDR3 has 14 residues. Trimming left V 2 bases short and J 0 bases short, with 5 bases between. Germline assignment: CDR1 SGHVS and CDR2 FNYEAQ. Supplemented by reference TRBV7-6 and TRBJ2-1, the full variable domain reads GAGVSQSPRYKVTKRGQDVALRCDPISGHVSLYWYRQALGQGPEFLTYFNYEAQQDKSGLPNDRFSAERPEGSISTLTIQRTEQRDSAMYRCASSLTSSYNEQFFGPGTRLTVL.

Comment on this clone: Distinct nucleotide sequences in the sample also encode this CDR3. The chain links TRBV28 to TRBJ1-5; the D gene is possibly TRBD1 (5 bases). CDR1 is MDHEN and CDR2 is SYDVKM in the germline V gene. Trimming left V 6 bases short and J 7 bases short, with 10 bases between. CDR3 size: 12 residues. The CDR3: CASSSRGQPQHF. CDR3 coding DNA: TGTGCCAGCAGCTCCCGGGGGCAGCCCCAGCATTTT.

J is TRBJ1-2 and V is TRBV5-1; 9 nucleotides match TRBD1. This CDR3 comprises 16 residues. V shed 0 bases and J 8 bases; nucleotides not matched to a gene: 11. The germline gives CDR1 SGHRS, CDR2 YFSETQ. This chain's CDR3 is CASSLGSSRTGAGYTF. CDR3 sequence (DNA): TGCGCCAGCAGCTTGGGCTCGTCCCGGACAGGGGCCGGCTACACCTTC. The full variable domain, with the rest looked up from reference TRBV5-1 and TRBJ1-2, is KAGVTQTPRYLIKTRGQQVTLSCSPISGHRSVSWYQQTPGQGLQFLFEYFSETQRNKGNFPGRFSGRQFSNSRSEMNVSTLELGDSALYLCASSLGSSRTGAGYTFGSGTRLTVV.

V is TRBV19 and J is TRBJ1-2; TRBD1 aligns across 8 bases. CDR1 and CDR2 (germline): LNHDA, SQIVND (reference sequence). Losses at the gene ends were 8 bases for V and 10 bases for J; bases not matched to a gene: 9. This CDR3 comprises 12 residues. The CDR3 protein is CASESTGDLYTF. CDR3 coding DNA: TGTGCCAGTGAATCGACAGGGGACCTCTACACCTTC.

The CDR3 sequence is CAWRRGISSYEQYF. The CDR3 coding sequence is TGTGCCTGGAGGCGGGGCATTTCTTCCTACGAGCAGTACTTC. The chain links TRBV30 to TRBJ2-7; maybe TRBD2 (6 bases). The CDR3 is 14 residues long. Trimming cost V 3 bases and J 1 base, with 13 bases left between them. Per the germline V gene, CDR1 is GTSNPN and CDR2 is SVGIG (reference sequence).

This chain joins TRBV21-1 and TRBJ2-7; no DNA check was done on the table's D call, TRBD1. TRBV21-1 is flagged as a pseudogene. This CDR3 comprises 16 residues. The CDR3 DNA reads TGTGCCAGCAGCAAATGCCGCAAAACAGGGGGCTACGAGCAGTACTTC. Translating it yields CASSKCRKTGGYEQYF.

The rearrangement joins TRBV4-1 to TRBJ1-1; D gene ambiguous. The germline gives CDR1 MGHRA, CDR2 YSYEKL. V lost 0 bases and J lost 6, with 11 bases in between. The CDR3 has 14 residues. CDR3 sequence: CASSQEVATAEAFF. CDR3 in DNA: TGCGCCAGCAGCCAAGAAGTGGCCACGGCTGAAGCTTTCTTT.

CDR3 protein: CASRPSGSYEQYF. In DNA form, the CDR3 reads TGTGCCAGCAGACCCAGCGGCTCCTACGAGCAGTACTTC. V and J are TRBV7-2 and TRBJ2-7; TRBD2 might be the D (5 bases). The CDR3 sequence is 13 residues long. Deletions cut 6 bases from V and 0 bases from J, with 9 bases between. Germline CDR1 is SGHTA and CDR2 is FQGNSA.

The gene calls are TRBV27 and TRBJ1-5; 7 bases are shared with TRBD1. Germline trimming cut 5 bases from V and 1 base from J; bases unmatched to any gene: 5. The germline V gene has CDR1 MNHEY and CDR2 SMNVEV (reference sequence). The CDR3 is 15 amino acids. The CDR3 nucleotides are TGTGCCAGCAGTCGCACAGGGGCCAGCAATCAGCCCCAGCATTTT. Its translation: CASSRTGASNQPQHF.

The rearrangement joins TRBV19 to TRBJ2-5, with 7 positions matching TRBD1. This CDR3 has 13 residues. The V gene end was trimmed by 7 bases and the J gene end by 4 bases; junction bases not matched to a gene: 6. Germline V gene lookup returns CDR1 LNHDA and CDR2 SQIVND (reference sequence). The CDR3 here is CASTDRVGETQYF. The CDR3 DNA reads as TGTGCCAGTACCGACAGGGTCGGAGAGACCCAGTACTTC. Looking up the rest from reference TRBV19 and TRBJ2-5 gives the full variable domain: DGGITQSPKYLFRKEGQNVTLSCEQNLNHDAMYWYRQDPGQGLRLIYYSQIVNDFQKGDIAEGYSVSREKKESFPLTVTSAQKNPTAFYLCASTDRVGETQYFGPGTRLLVL.

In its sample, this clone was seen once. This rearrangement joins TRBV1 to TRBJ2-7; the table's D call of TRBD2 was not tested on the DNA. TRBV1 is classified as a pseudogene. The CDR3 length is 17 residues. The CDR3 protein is CTSSQLPRRVGPPEQYF. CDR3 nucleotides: TGCACCAGCAGCCAACTACCGCGACGGGTGGGTCCCCCCGAGCAGTACTTC.

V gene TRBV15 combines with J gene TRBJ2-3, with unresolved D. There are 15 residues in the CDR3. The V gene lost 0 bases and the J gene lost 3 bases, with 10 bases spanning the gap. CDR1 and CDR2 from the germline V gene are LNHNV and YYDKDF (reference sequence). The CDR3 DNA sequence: TGTGCCACCAGCAGAGATCGGAAACGGACAGATACGCAGTATTTT. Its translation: CATSRDRKRTDTQYF.

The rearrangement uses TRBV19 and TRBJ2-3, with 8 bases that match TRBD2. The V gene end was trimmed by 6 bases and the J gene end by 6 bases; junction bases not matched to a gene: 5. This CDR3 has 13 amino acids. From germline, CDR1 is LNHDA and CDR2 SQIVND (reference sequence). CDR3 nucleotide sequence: TGTGCCAGTAGAGCGGGAGCATCGGATACGCAGTATTTT. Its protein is CASRAGASDTQYF.

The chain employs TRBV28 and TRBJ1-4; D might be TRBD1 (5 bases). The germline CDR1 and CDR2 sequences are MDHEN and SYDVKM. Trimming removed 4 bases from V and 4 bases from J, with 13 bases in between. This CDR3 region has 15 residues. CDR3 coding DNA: TGTGCCAGCAGTTCCGGGACGGACTATAATGAAAAACTGTTTTTT. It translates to CASSSGTDYNEKLFF. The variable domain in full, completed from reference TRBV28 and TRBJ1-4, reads DVKVTQSSRYLVKRTGEKVFLECVQDMDHENMFWYRQDPGLGLRLIYFSYDVKMKEKGDIPEGYSVSREKKERFSLILESASTNQTSMYLCASSSGTDYNEKLFFGSGTQLSVL.

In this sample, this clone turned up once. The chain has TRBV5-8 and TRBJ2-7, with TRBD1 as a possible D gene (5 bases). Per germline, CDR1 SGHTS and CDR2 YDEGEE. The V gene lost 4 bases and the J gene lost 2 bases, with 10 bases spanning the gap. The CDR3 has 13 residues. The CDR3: CASSRTGPYEQYF. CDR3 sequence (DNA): TGTGCCAGCAGCCGAACAGGTCCCTACGAGCAGTACTTC.

The CDR3 protein is CASSRTSSAGELFF. In DNA form, the CDR3 reads TGTGCCAGCAGTCGGACTAGTTCGGCCGGGGAGCTGTTTTTT. The rearrangement links TRBV6-6 to TRBJ2-2; 7 bases are shared with TRBD2. Germline assignment: CDR1 MNHNY and CDR2 SVGAGI (reference sequence). This CDR3 comprises 14 residues. The junction had 6 bases not matched to a gene; V was cut back by 5 bases and J by 6 bases.

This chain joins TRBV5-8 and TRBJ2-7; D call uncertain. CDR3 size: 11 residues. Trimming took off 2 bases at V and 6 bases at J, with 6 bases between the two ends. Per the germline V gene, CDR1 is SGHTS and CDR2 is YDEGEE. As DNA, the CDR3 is TGTGCCAGCAGCTTAAGGAGCGAGCAGTACTTC. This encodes CASSLRSEQYF. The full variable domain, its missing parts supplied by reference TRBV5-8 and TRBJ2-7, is EAGVTQSPTHLIKTRGQQATLRCSPISGHTSVYWYQQALGLGLQFLLWYDEGEERNRGNFPPRFSGRQFPNYSSELNVNALELEDSALYLCASSLRSEQYFGPGTRLTVT.

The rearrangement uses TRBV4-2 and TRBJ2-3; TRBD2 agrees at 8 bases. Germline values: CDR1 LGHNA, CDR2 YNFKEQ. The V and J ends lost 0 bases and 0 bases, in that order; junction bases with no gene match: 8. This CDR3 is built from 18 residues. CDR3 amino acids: CASSQEPGSGASTDTQYF. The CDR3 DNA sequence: TGTGCCAGCAGCCAAGAGCCAGGTAGCGGGGCTAGCACAGATACGCAGTATTTT.

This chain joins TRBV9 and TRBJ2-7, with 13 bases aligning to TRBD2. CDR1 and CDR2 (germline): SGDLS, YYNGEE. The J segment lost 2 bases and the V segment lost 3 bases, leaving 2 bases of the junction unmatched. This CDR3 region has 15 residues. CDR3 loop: CASSGGLAGPYEQYF. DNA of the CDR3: TGTGCCAGCAGCGGGGGACTAGCGGGACCCTACGAGCAGTACTTC.

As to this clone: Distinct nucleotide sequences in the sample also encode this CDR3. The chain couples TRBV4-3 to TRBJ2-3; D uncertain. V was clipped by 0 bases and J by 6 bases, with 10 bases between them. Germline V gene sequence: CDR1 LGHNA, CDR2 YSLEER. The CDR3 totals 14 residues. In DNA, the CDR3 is TGCGCCAGCAGCCAAGATTGGGCGGCGGATACGCAGTATTTT. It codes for CASSQDWAADTQYF.

This CDR3 reads CASSLAGGDYNEQFF. The CDR3 DNA follows: TGTGCCAGTAGCCTAGCGGGAGGGGACTACAATGAGCAGTTCTTC. The rearrangement uses TRBV19 and TRBJ2-1; 12 nucleotides align to TRBD2. This CDR3 has 15 amino acids. CDR1 LNHDA and CDR2 SQIVND come from the germline V gene (reference sequence). The J segment lost 3 bases and the V segment lost 6 bases, leaving 3 bases of the junction unmatched.

The CDR3 spells CASSPLGNNQPQHF. The CDR3 bases are TGTGCCAGCTCACCATTGGGGAACAATCAGCCCCAGCATTTT. This chain connects TRBV18 to TRBJ1-5; D remains ambiguous. This CDR3 contains 14 residues. Germline V gene data show CDR1 as KGHSH and CDR2 as LQKENI. The V end was cut by 2 bases, the J end by 3 bases, with 8 bases between.

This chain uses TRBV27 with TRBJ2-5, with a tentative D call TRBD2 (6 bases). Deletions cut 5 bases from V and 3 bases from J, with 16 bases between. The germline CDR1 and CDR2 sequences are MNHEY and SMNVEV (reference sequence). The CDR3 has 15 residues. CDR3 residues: CASSHRPWGEETQYF. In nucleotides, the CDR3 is TGTGCCAGCAGTCACCGGCCATGGGGGGAAGAGACCCAGTACTTC.